The clone carrying this TCR beta chain is medium-sized within its sample. Researchers tagged individual cDNA molecules with unique molecular identifiers. Using its own MiXCR run on the 5' RACE reads, TCRdb lists one record per CDR3 protein. In the table there are about 76,000 distinct CDR3 sequences, about 14% of which are singletons. The data derive from a study of early T cells in non-severe SARS-CoV-2 infection. On the study more broadly: Bulk RNA taken from unsorted whole blood was sequenced, leaving chains unpaired.

The V gene end was trimmed by 5 bases and the J gene end by 4 bases; junction bases not matched to a gene: 3. Germline loops: CDR1 SGHVS, CDR2 FNYEAQ. The CDR3 covers 15 residues. The source of this sequence is an adult who was a healthcare worker with PCR-confirmed SARS-CoV-2 infection or an uninfected control (not recorded which). The chain is built from TRBV7-6 and TRBJ2-5, with TRBD2 identical over 14 bases. Sequencing was carried out using whole blood. The CDR3 loop reads CASSAGLAGGETQYF. The CDR3 DNA reads as TGTGCCAGCAGCGCCGGACTAGCGGGAGGAGAGACCCAGTACTTC.